This T cell receptor (beta chain) is from a study of T-cell reconstitution after alpha-beta-depleted transplantation in children. In this sample, this clonotype turned up many times. This sample's TCRbeta library carried unique molecular identifier barcodes. MiXCR, applied by TCRdb to the PCR reads, yields one record per CDR3 protein. The sample lists 120,000 to 150,000 distinct CDR3 sequences, 8% to 10% seen once, with 15% to 20% in the top ten. CDR1 and CDR2 (germline): MDHEN, SYDVKM. The V and J ends lost 2 bases and 0 bases respectively, with 13 bases between them. The CDR3 length is 16 residues. The sample in question was PBMCs, mostly from graft donor cells, obtained 180 days after TCRalphabeta/CD19-depleted stem cell transplant. J is TRBJ1-1 and V is TRBV28; no reliable D call. The sequence was obtained from a female patient between 2 and 15 years old who had a stem cell transplant for congenital amegakaryocytic thrombocytopenia, so the T cells may come from the graft donor. CDR3 loop: CASSLVGRNMNTEAFF. The DNA for the CDR3 is TGTGCCAGCAGTTTAGTGGGAAGGAACATGAACACTGAAGCTTTCTTT.